The rows below give T cell receptor beta chains drawn from one sample of a study of cytomegalovirus exposure and HLA in healthy donors. The protocol was immunoSEQ multiplex PCR, while the TCRdb copy is restricted to in-frame clones and leaves out a portion. This table has approximately 100,000 clones, around 10% appearing once. Specimen: PBMCs. The receptors come from a man aged 50-59 years in good health and CMV-seropositive. Both conserved end residues are part of each CDR3. A D gene is named only where the DNA matches it firmly. For some rows the clone size is stated as once, few or many, or as a class when expanded; others skip it.

>NA|TRBJ2-7|TRBD1|TRBV5-5
CASSRSLMQGVSYEQYF
TGTGCCAGCAGCCGGTCCCTTATGCAGGGGGTCTCCTACGAGCAGTACTTC
>NA|TRBJ2-1|NA|TRBV9
CASSGGGDNEQFF
TGTGCCAGCAGCGGAGGAGGTGACAATGAGCAGTTCTTC
>few|TRBJ2-7|NA|TRBV20-1
CSARAGNEQYF
TGCAGTGCTAGAGCAGGGAACGAGCAGTACTTC
>NA|TRBJ2-5|NA|TRBV25-1
CASGISGGETQYF
TGTGCCAGCGGGATCAGCGGTGGGGAGACCCAGTACTTC
>NA|TRBJ2-7|TRBD2|TRBV30
CAWSVGGPSSGSYEQYF
TGTGCCTGGAGTGTAGGGGGCCCCTCTAGCGGGAGTTACGAGCAGTACTTC
>few|TRBJ2-2|NA|TRBV13
CASSLGQYTGELFF
TGTGCCAGCAGCTTAGGCCAGTACACCGGGGAGCTGTTTTTT
>NA|TRBJ2-4|NA|TRBV5-1
CASSNRVGDIQYF
TGCGCCAGCAGCAACAGGGTCGGGGACATTCAGTACTTC
>few|TRBJ1-1|NA|TRBV28
CASSSGPYRSNTEAFF
TGTGCCAGCAGTTCAGGGCCCTACAGGTCGAACACTGAAGCTTTCTTT
>NA|TRBJ1-4|NA|TRBV7-9
CASSLVAAGRNEKLFF
TGTGCCAGCAGCTTAGTTGCAGCGGGGAGAAATGAAAAACTGTTTTTT
>few|TRBJ1-5|TRBD1|TRBV27
CASRVQGGGNQPQHF
TGTGCCAGCAGGGTACAGGGGGGAGGCAATCAGCCCCAGCATTTT
>few|TRBJ1-1|NA|TRBV10-2
CASSESTRSEAFF
TGCGCCAGCAGTGAGTCGACGAGGTCTGAAGCTTTCTTT
>few|TRBJ1-3|NA|TRBV27
CASSIYGGNNTRLTRRNTIYF
TGTGCCAGCAGTATTTACGGGGGGAACAATACCCGGCTCACGCGGAGAAACACCATATATTTT
>NA|TRBJ1-1|TRBD1|TRBV29-1
CSTTGTGPLNTEAFF
TGCAGCACCACCGGGACAGGGCCCTTGAACACTGAAGCTTTCTTT
>few|TRBJ1-5|NA|TRBV7-3
CASSPRNQPQHF
TGTGCCAGCAGCCCGAGGAATCAGCCCCAGCATTTT
>NA|TRBJ2-3|TRBD2|TRBV6-1
CASRGLAGVTDTQYF
TGTGCCAGCCGAGGACTAGCGGGAGTCACAGATACGCAGTATTTT
>few|TRBJ2-7|NA|TRBV21-1
CASSKVGLADNGYSYEQYF
TGTGCCAGCAGCAAAGTGGGGCTAGCGGACAACGGATACTCCTACGAGCAGTACTTC
>NA|TRBJ2-5|NA|TRBV20-1
CSANPEETQYF
TGCAGTGCTAACCCGGAAGAGACCCAGTACTTC
>NA|TRBJ1-2|TRBD1|TRBV7-2
CASSPRTGSYGYTF
TGTGCCAGCAGCCCTCGGACAGGGTCCTATGGCTACACCTTC
>NA|TRBJ2-2|NA|TRBV5-1
CASRLAVNTGELFF
TGCGCCAGCAGATTAGCGGTTAACACCGGGGAGCTGTTTTTT
>NA|TRBJ1-5|NA|TRBV7-9
CASSSGAGDNQPQHF
TGTGCCAGCAGCTCAGGGGCAGGGGATAATCAGCCCCAGCATTTT
>NA|TRBJ1-6|NA|TRBV29-1
CSVRDTNSPLHF
TGCAGCGTGAGGGACACCAATTCACCCCTCCACTTT
>NA|TRBJ1-2|TRBD1|TRBV30
CALDRQRTGDYGYTF
TGTGCGTTGGATAGGCAGAGGACAGGCGACTATGGCTACACCTTC
>NA|TRBJ2-7|NA|TRBV29-1
CSVVPVRGRGYEQYF
TGCAGCGTTGTTCCCGTCCGCGGCAGGGGATACGAGCAGTACTTC
>few|TRBJ2-5|TRBD2|TRBV7-2
CASSLEASGSYRETQYF
TGTGCCAGCAGCTTGGAGGCTAGCGGGAGTTACCGAGAGACCCAGTACTTC
>NA|TRBJ1-5|NA|TRBV28
CASSLRINQPQHF
TGTGCCAGCAGTTTGCGGATCAATCAGCCCCAGCATTTT
>NA|TRBJ2-5|NA|TRBV5-4
CASSSPGGETQYF
TGTGCCAGCAGCTCTCCCGGAGGAGAGACCCAGTACTTC
>few|TRBJ2-7|TRBD1|TRBV30
CALTRTGAHEQYF
TGTGCGCTAACCAGGACAGGGGCCCACGAGCAGTACTTC
>NA|TRBJ1-2|NA|TRBV6-5
CASTLRGYGYTF
TGCGCCAGCACCTTACGGGGATATGGCTACACCTTC
>NA|TRBJ2-7|TRBD1|TRBV28
CASSFSPWTGAPYEQYF
TGTGCCAGCAGTTTTAGCCCCTGGACAGGTGCTCCCTACGAGCAGTACTTC
>few|TRBJ2-5|NA|TRBV2
CASRRTSGSFLETQYF
NA
>NA|TRBJ1-4|NA|TRBV11-2
CASSLEVETKLFF
TGTGCCAGCAGCTTAGAAGTAGAAACAAAACTGTTTTTT
>NA|TRBJ1-1|NA|TRBV30
CAWSVAGANTEAFF
TGTGCCTGGAGTGTGGCAGGGGCGAACACTGAAGCTTTCTTT
>NA|TRBJ2-7|TRBD1|TRBV5-4
CASSFRDRPYEQYF
TGTGCCAGCAGCTTCCGGGACAGACCCTACGAGCAGTACTTC
>NA|TRBJ1-4|TRBD1|TRBV27
CASSFLGTGDEKLFF
TGTGCCAGCAGCTTCCTCGGGACAGGGGATGAAAAACTGTTTTTT
>few|TRBJ2-1|TRBD2|TRBV5-1
CASSSTPGLANEQFF
TGCGCCAGCAGCTCTACCCCGGGACTAGCGAATGAGCAGTTCTTC
>few|TRBJ2-1|NA|TRBV5-1
CASSPTINEQFF
TGCGCCAGCAGCCCGACTATCAATGAGCAGTTCTTC
>NA|TRBJ2-1|TRBD2|TRBV7-8
CASSLAGTSGGLYNEQFF
TGTGCCAGCAGCTTAGCTGGGACTAGCGGTGGACTCTACAATGAGCAGTTCTTC
>NA|TRBJ1-1|NA|TRBV28
CASSLGWRRENTEAFF
TGTGCCAGCAGTTTAGGATGGAGACGGGAGAACACTGAAGCTTTCTTT
>NA|TRBJ2-7|TRBD2|TRBV6-1
CASSEGLAGSYEQYF
TGTGCCAGCAGTGAAGGACTAGCGGGCTCCTACGAGCAGTACTTC
>few|TRBJ2-7|NA|TRBV7-2
CASSLEGVGGAAYEQYF
TGTGCCAGCAGCTTAGAAGGCGTCGGCGGGGCCGCCTACGAGCAGTACTTC